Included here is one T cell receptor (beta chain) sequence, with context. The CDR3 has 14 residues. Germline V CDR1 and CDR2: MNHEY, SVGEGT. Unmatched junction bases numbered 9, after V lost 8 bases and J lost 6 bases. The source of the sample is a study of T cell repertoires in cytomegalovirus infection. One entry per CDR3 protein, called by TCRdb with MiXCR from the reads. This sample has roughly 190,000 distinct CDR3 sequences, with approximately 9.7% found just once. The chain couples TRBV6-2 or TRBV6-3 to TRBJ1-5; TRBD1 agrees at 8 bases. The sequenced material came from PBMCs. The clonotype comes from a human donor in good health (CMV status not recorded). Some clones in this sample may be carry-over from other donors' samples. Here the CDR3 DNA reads TGTGCCAGCGGTTGGACAGGGAACGTTCAGCCCCAGCATTTT. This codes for CASGWTGNVQPQHF.